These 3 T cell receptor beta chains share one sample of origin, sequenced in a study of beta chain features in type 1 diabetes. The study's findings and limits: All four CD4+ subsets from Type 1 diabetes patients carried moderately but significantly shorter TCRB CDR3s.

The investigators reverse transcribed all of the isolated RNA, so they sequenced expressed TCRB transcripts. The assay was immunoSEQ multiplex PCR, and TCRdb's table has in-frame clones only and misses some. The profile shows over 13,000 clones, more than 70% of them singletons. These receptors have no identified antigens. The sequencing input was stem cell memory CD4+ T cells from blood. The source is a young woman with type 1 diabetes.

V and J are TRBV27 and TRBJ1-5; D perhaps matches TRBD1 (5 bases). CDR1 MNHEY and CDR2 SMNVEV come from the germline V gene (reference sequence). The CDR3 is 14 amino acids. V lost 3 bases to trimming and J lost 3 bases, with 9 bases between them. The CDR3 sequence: CASSLAGNNQPQHF. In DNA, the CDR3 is TGTGCCAGCAGTTTGGCAGGGAACAATCAGCCCCAGCATTTT.

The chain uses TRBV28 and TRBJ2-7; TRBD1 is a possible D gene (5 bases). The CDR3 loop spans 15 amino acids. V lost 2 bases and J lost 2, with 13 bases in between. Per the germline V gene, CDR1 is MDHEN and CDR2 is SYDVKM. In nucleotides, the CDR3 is TGTGCCAGCAGTTTAGGGGCAGAGCTCACCTACGAGCAGTACTTC. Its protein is CASSLGAELTYEQYF.

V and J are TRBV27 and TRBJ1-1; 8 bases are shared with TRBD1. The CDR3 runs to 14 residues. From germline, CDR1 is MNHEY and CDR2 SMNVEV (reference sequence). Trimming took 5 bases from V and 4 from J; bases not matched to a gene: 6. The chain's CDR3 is CASSPQGARTEAFF. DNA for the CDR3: TGTGCCAGCAGTCCCCAGGGGGCGCGCACTGAAGCTTTCTTT.